This paragraph reports one T cell receptor (beta chain). TCR beta libraries were built from RNA through three nested multiplex PCR rounds using modified ARM-PCR. TCRB cDNA was made from around 0.48 ug total RNA. No unique molecular identifiers were described for these TCRB libraries. TCRdb re-derived calls from the multiplex PCR reads in MiXCR, one entry per CDR3 protein. The sample lists almost 15,000 distinct CDR3 sequences, 65% to 80% occurring once. These data come from a study of tumor-infiltrating lymphocytes in glioblastoma multiforme. This CDR3 has 12 amino acids. Deletions cut 7 bases from V and 1 base from J, with 8 bases between. Germline loops: CDR1 SGHDT, CDR2 YYEEEE.

The chain combines TRBV5-6 with TRBJ1-1; D remains unclear. Sequencing was performed on brain tumor tissue. The source of this sequence is a male donor with glioblastoma. The CDR3 nucleotides read TGTGCCAGCTGCCTATCGAACACTGAAGCTTTCTTT. It yields the protein CASCLSNTEAFF.